This T cell receptor beta chain was captured in a study of identical twins. Template switching (which added a universal primer site) was used, and cDNA carried unique molecular identifiers. TCRdb itself ran the 5' RACE reads through MiXCR, one entry per CDR3 protein. The repertoire includes hundreds of thousands of distinct CDR3 sequences, less than 10% of them detected once, and approximately 0.89% sits in the top ten. Turning to this clonotype: Its matching antigen is unknown.

Germline V gene lookup returns CDR1 SGHAT and CDR2 FQNNGV. The CDR3 sequence is 14 residues long. V gave up 5 bases and J gave up 6 bases; unmatched junction bases: 6. Whole-study results and caveats: Clonotypes of the beta chain that were abundant in cord blood carried fewer insertions (memory repertoires showed none). Modelling approaches yielded underestimates of out-of-frame TCR alpha sharing between monozygotic twins.

Each donor (without exception) was a healthy Caucasian. These data were also filed under a second study, of yellow fever vaccine responses in identical twins.

J is TRBJ2-2 and V is TRBV11-2; the match to TRBD1 covers 7 bases. This clonotype was obtained from a woman under 30 in good health. Sequencing input: PBMCs. In DNA form, the CDR3 reads TGTGCCAGCAGCCAGGACAGGCGGTCCGGGGAGCTGTTTTTT. Translated, it gives CASSQDRRSGELFF.